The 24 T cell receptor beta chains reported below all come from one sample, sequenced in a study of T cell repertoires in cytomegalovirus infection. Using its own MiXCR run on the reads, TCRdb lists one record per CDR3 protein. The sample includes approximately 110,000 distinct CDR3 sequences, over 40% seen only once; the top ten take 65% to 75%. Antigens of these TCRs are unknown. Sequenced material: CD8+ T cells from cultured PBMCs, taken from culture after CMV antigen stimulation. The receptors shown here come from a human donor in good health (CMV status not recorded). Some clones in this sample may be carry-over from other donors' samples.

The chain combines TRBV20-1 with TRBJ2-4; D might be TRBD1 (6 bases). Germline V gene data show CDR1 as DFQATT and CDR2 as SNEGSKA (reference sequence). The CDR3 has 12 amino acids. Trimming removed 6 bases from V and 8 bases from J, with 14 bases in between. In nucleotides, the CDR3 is TGCAGTGCCTTGACAGGCGGAGACATTCAGTACTTC. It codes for CSALTGGDIQYF.

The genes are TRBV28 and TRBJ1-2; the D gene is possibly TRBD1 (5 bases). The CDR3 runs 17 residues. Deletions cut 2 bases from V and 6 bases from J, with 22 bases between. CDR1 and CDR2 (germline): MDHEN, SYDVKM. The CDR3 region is CASSLTGGYSSWDGYTF. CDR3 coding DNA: TGTGCCAGCAGTTTAACCGGGGGGTACAGTTCTTGGGATGGCTACACCTTC.

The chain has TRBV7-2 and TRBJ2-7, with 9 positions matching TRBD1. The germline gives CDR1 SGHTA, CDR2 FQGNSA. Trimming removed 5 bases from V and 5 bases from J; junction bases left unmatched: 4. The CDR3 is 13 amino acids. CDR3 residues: CASSPDRGDEQYF. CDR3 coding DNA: TGTGCCAGCAGCCCGGACAGGGGCGACGAGCAGTACTTC.

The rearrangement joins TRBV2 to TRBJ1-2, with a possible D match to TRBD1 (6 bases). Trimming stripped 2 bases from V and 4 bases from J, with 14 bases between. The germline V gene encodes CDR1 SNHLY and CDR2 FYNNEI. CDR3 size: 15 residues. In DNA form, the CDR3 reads TGTGCCAGCAGTGAACGATGGACAGATACCTATGGCTACACCTTC. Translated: CASSERWTDTYGYTF.

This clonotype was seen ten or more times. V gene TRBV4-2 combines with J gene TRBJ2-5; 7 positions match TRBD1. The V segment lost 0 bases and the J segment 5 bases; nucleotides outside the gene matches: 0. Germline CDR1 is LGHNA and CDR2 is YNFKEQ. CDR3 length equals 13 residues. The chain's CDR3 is CASSQEGGETQYF. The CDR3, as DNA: TGTGCCAGCAGCCAAGAAGGGGGCGAGACCCAGTACTTC.

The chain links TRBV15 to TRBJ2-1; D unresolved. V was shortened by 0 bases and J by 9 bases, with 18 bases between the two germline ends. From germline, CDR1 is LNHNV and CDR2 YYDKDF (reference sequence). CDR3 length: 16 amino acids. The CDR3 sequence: CATSRDLGGVWSEQFF. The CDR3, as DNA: TGTGCCACCAGCAGAGACCTAGGCGGAGTCTGGAGTGAGCAGTTCTTC.

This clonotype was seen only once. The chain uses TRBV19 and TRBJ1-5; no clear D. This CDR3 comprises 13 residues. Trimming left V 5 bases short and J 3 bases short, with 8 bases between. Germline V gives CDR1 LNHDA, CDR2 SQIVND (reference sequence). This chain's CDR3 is CASSYIVNQPQHF. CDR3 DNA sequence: TGTGCCAGTAGTTACATCGTCAATCAGCCCCAGCATTTT.

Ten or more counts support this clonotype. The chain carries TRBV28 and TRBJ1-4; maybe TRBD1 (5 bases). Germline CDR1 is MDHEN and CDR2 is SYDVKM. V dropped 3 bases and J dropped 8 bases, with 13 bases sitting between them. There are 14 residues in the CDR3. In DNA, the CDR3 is TGTGCCAGCAGTTTGGCAGGGAGAGACGAAAAACTGTTTTTT. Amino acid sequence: CASSLAGRDEKLFF.

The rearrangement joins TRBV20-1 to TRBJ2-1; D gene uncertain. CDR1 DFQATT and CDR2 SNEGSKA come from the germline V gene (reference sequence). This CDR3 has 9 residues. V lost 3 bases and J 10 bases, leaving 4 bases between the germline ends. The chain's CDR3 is CSASGEQFF. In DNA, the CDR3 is TGCAGTGCTAGCGGGGAGCAGTTCTTC.

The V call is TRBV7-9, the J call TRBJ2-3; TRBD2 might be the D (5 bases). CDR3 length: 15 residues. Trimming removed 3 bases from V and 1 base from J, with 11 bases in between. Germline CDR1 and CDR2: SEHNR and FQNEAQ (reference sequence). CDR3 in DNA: TGTGCCAGCAGCTTCGTCCCACTAGGCACAGATACGCAGTATTTT. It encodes CASSFVPLGTDTQYF.

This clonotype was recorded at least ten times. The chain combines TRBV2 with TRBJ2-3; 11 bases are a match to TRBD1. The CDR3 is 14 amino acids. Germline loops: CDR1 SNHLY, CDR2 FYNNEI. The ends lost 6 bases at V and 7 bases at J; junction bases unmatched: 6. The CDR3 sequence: CASRGGQGAYTQYF. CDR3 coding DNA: TGTGCCAGCAGGGGCGGACAGGGGGCCTATACGCAGTATTTT.

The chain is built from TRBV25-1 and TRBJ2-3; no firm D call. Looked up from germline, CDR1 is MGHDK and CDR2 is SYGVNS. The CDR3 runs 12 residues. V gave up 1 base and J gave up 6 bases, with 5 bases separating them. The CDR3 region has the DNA TGTGCCAGCAGTGAATTGGATGATACGCAGTATTTT. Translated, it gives CASSELDDTQYF.

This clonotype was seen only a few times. CDR3 bases: TGTGCCAGCAGTTATACCCCGTCGCGGTCCTTGGGGGTTAGCCTTTACTTC. Its protein product is CASSYTPSRSLGVSLYF. The V gene is TRBV7-6, the J gene TRBJ2-5; D tentatively reads TRBD1 or TRBD2 (5 bases each). Germline CDR1 reads SGHVS; CDR2 reads FNYEAQ. The CDR3 length is 17 residues. V shed 6 bases and J shed 14 bases, with 34 bases lying between them.

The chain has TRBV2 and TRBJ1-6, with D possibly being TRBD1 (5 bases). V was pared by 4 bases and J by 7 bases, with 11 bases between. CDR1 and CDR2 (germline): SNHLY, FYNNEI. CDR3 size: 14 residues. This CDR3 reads CASSVDSWNSPLHF. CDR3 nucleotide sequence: TGTGCCAGCAGTGTCGACAGTTGGAATTCACCCCTCCACTTT.

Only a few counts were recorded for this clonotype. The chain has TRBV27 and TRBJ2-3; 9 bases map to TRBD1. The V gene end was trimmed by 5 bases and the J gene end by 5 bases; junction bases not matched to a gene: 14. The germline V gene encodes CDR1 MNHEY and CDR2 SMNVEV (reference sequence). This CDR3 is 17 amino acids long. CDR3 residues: CASSPQFGQGREDTQYF. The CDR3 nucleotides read TGTGCCAGCAGTCCACAATTCGGACAGGGGAGAGAAGATACGCAGTATTTT.

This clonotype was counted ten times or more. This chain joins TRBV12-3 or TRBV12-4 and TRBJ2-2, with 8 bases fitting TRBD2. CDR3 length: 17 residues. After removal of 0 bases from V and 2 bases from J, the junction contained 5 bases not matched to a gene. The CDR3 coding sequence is TGTGCCAGCAGTTTAGCGCCAGCGGGGGCAAACACCGGGGAGCTGTTTTTT. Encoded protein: CASSLAPAGANTGELFF.

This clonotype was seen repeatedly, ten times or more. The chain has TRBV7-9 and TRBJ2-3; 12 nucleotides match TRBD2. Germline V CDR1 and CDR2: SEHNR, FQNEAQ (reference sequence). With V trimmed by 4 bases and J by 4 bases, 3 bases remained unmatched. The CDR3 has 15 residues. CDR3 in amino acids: CASSSPSGGADTQYF. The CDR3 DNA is TGTGCCAGCAGCTCCCCTAGCGGGGGGGCAGATACGCAGTATTTT.

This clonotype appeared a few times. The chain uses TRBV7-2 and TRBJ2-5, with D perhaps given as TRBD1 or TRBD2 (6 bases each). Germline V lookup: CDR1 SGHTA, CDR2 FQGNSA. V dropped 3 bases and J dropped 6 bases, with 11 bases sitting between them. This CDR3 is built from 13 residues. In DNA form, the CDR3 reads TGTGCCAGCAGCTTGGAGGGGGAGAAGACCCAGTACTTC. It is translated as CASSLEGEKTQYF.

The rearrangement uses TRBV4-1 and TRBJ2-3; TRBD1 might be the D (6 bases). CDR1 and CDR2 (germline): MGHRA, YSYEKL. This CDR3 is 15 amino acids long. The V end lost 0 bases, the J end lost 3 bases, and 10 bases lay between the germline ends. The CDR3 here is CASSQENRATDTQYF. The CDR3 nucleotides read TGCGCCAGCAGCCAAGAAAACAGGGCAACAGATACGCAGTATTTT.

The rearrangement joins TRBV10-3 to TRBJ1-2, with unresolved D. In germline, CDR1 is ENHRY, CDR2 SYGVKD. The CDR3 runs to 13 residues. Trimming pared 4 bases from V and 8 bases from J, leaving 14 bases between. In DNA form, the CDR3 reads TGTGCCATCAGTGCCGCGGGCCAAAGAGGCTACACCTTC. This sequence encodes CAISAAGQRGYTF.

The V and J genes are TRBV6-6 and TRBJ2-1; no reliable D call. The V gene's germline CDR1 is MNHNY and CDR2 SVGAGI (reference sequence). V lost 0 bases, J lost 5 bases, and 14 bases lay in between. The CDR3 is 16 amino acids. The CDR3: CASSYSAGSQDNEQFF. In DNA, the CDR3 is TGTGCCAGCAGTTACTCTGCCGGCTCTCAGGACAATGAGCAGTTCTTC.

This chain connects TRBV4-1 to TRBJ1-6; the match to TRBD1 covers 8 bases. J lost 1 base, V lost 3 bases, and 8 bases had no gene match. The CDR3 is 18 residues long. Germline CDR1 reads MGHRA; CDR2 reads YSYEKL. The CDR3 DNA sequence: TGCGCCAGCAGCCAGTCACAGGGGGTAGGGTCCTATAATTCACCCCTCCACTTT. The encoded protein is CASSQSQGVGSYNSPLHF.

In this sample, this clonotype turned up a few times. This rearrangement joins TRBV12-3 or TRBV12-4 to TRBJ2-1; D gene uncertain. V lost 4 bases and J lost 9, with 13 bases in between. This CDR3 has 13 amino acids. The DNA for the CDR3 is TGTGCCAGCAGTTCAACGACGGTTAGTGAGCAGTTCTTC. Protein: CASSSTTVSEQFF.

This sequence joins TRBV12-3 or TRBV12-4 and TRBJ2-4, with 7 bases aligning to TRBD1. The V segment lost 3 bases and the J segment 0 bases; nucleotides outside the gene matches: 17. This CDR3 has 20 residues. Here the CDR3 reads CASSLTIYRDRALAKNIQYF. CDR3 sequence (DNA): TGTGCCAGCAGTTTGACGATATACCGAGACAGGGCGCTAGCCAAAAACATTCAGTACTTC.